The clone carrying this T cell receptor beta chain showed up just once. What it binds is not known. Healthy bone marrow donors made up the donor group. This sample is part of a study of cytomegalovirus exposure and HLA in healthy donors. As for the study in general: Among 150 million to 200 million T cells, an earlier analysis found approximately 110 million unique TCR beta sequences. Notes on the study in general: Association of a missense DCLRE1C variant with TCR beta V- and J-gene trimming was reported in a later analysis.

With 0 bases removed from V and 15 bases from J, the gap between germline ends came to 21 bases. Germline assignment: CDR1 LNHNV and CDR2 YYDKDF (reference sequence). CDR3 length: 15 amino acids. PCR involved 60 Vbeta and 13 Jbeta primers. TCRdb's table, derived via immunoSEQ multiplex PCR, lists solely in-frame clones and lacks some. The repertoire holds 200,000 to 250,000 clones, with around 80% as singletons. The rearrangement links TRBV15 to TRBJ2-1; TRBD1 might be the D (6 bases). The receptor was isolated from a woman aged 55-70 years in good health and CMV-seropositive. Sequenced material: PBMCs. In DNA form, the CDR3 reads TGTGCCACCAGCAGAGATGGGGGCGGGTCCCAAGTTCTGTTCTTC. This gives the protein CATSRDGGGSQVLFF.